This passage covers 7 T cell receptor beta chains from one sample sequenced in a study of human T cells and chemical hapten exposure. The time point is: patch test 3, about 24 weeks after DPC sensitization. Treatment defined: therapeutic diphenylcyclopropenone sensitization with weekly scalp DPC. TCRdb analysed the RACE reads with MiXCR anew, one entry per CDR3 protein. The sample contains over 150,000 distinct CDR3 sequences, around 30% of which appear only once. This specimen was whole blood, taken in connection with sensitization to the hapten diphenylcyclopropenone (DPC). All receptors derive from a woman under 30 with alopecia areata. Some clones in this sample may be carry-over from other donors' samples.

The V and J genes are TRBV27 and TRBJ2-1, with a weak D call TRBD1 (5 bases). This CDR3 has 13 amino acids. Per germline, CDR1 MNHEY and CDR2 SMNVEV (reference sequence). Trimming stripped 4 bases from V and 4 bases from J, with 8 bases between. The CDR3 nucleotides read TGTGCCAGCAGTTGGGGCCAATACAATGAGCAGTTCTTC. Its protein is CASSWGQYNEQFF.

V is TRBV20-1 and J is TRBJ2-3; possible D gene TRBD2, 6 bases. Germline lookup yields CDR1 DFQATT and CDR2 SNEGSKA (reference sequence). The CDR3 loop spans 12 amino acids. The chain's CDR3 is CSGWRDTDTQYF. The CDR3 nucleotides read TGCAGCGGGTGGCGGGACACAGATACGCAGTATTTT.

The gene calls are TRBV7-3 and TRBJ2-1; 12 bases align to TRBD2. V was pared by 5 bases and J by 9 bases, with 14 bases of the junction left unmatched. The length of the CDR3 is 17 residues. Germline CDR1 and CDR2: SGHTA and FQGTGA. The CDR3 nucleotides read TGTGCCAGCAGCGAACCGGCTCTAGCGGGAGGGCAGGGTGAGCAGTTCTTC. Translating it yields CASSEPALAGGQGEQFF.

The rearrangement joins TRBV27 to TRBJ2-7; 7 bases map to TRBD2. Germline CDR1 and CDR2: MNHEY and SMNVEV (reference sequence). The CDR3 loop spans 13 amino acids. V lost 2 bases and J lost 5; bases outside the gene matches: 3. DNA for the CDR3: TGTGCCAGCAGTTTAGGTCGGGGGGACGAGCAGTACTTC. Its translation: CASSLGRGDEQYF.

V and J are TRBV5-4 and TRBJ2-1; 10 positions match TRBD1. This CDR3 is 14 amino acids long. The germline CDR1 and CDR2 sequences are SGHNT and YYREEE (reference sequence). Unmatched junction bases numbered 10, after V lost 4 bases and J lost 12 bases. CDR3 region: CASSTTGGQARQFF. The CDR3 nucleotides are TGTGCCAGCAGCACGACAGGGGGCCAAGCACGGCAGTTCTTC.

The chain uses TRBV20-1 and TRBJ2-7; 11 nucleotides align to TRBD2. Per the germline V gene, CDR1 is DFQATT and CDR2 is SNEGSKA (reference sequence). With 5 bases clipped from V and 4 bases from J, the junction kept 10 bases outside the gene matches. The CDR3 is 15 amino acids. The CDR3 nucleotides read TGCAGTGCTCCACCGCTAGCGGGGGGCCTTTACGAGCAGTACTTC. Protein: CSAPPLAGGLYEQYF.

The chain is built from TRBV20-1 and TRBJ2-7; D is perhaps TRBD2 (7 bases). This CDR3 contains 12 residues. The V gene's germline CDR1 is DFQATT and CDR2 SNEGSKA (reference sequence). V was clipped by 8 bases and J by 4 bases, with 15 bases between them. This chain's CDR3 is CSSLRGGYEQYF. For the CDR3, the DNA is TGCAGTTCCCTTAGGGGGGGGTACGAGCAGTACTTC.